The T cell receptor (beta chain) under discussion was sequenced for a study of beta chain features in type 1 diabetes. In the study overall: Age, gender, cell numbers and subset yield matched between patients and controls.

TCRB transcripts that were expressed got sequenced, as all of the isolated RNA had been reverse transcribed. There were about 3.57 million reads on average in the naive, central memory and regulatory T cell samples. Measured with immunoSEQ multiplex PCR; TCRdb has only the in-frame clones, and not every one. The sample lists 200,000 to 250,000 clones, 9% to 10% occurring once. One heparinised draw of blood, averaging roughly 120 mL, came from each donor. This clone was seen only a few times. CDR1 and CDR2 (germline): MDHEN, SYDVKM. The length of the CDR3 is 15 residues. V dropped 5 bases and J dropped 4; count of bases not matched to a gene: 4.

The gene calls are TRBV28 and TRBJ2-3; 12 bases align to TRBD2. This TCR came from a woman between 18 and 30 years old in good health. Material: naive CD4+ T cells from blood. For the CDR3, the DNA is TGTGCCAGCAGTAAACTAGCGGGGGGCGCAGATACGCAGTATTTT. Protein product: CASSKLAGGADTQYF.